One T cell receptor beta chain is described in this entry. Its target is unknown. Within the sample, other DNA sequences also encode this same CDR3. This specimen belongs to a study of shared clonotypes between healthy human individuals. Overall study: The plates for each donor numbered three CD4 naive, three CD4 memory, two CD8 naive and one CD8 memory.

Some clones are missing from TCRdb's copy, which holds only in-frame ones; the method was immunoSEQ multiplex PCR. There are millions of clones in the sample; just over 90% occur only once, and 0.35% to 0.45% lies in the top ten. Study findings and constraints: Sharing across four donors was highest in naive CD4 (around 5%) and lowest in memory CD8 (roughly 0.4%).

Nashville, Tennessee was home to all donors, each a Caucasian adult. Trimming left V 6 bases short and J 4 bases short, with 7 bases between. The germline V gene encodes CDR1 SGHAT and CDR2 FQNNGV. The CDR3 is 11 amino acids. This chain uses TRBV11-2 with TRBJ2-7; D is ambiguous. The source of this sequence is a man aged 18 to 29 in good health. Some clones in this sample may be carry-over from other donors' samples. The sequencing sample was made of naive CD4+ T cells from PBMCs. Sample subset: CD45RA+ positively selected. The CDR3 loop is CASRLSYEQYF. The CDR3 DNA reads TGTGCCAGCAGGCTGAGTTACGAGCAGTACTTC.